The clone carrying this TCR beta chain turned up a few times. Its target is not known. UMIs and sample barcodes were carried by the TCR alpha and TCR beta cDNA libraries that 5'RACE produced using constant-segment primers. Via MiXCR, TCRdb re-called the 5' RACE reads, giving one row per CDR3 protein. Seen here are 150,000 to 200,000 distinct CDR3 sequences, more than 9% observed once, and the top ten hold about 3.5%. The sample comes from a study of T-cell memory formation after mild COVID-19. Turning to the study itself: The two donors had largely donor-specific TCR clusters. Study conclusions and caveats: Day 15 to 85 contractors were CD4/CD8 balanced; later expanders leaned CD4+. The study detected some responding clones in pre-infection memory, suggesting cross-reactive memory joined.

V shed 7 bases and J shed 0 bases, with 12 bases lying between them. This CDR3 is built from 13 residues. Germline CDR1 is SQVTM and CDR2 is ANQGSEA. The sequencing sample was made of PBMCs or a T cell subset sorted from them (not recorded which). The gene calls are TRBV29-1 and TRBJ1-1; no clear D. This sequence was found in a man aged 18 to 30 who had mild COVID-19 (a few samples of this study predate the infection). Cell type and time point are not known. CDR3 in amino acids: CSAPSQLNTEAFF. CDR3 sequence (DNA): TGCAGCGCCCCCTCCCAGCTGAACACTGAAGCTTTCTTT. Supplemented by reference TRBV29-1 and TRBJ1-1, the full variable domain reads SAVISQKPSRDICQRGTSLTIQCQVDSQVTMMFWYRQQPGQSLTLIATANQGSEATYESGFVIDKFPISRPNLTFSTLTVSNMSPEDSSIYLCSAPSQLNTEAFFGQGTRLTVV.